The clone carrying this T cell receptor beta chain was detected only a few times. What it binds is not known. The CDR3 is made up of 19 amino acids. Trimming cost V 1 base and J 9 bases; bases outside gene matches: 15. Per germline, CDR1 MGHRA and CDR2 YSYEKL. The data are from a study of T-cell reconstitution after alpha-beta-depleted transplantation in children. General study points: Reportedly, only several hundred clones from non-depleted graft cells drove alpha-beta T-cell counts at about two months.

Unique molecular identifiers tagged the TCRbeta library. MiXCR was run by TCRdb on the PCR reads, yielding one entry per CDR3 protein. Here the sample spans roughly 340,000 distinct CDR3 sequences, roughly 16% being singletons. This sequence was found in a male patient under 10 years old who had a stem cell transplant for acute lymphoblastic leukemia, so the T cells may come from the graft donor. The specimen comprised PBMCs, mostly from graft donor cells, sampled 360 days after TCRalphabeta/CD19-depleted stem cell transplant. The chain recombines TRBV4-1 with TRBJ2-1; 13 nucleotides line up with TRBD2. The CDR3 here is CASSQVVVLGLAGAGEQFF. DNA for the CDR3: TGCGCCAGCAGCCAAGTGGTTGTCCTCGGACTAGCGGGAGCGGGTGAGCAGTTCTTC.